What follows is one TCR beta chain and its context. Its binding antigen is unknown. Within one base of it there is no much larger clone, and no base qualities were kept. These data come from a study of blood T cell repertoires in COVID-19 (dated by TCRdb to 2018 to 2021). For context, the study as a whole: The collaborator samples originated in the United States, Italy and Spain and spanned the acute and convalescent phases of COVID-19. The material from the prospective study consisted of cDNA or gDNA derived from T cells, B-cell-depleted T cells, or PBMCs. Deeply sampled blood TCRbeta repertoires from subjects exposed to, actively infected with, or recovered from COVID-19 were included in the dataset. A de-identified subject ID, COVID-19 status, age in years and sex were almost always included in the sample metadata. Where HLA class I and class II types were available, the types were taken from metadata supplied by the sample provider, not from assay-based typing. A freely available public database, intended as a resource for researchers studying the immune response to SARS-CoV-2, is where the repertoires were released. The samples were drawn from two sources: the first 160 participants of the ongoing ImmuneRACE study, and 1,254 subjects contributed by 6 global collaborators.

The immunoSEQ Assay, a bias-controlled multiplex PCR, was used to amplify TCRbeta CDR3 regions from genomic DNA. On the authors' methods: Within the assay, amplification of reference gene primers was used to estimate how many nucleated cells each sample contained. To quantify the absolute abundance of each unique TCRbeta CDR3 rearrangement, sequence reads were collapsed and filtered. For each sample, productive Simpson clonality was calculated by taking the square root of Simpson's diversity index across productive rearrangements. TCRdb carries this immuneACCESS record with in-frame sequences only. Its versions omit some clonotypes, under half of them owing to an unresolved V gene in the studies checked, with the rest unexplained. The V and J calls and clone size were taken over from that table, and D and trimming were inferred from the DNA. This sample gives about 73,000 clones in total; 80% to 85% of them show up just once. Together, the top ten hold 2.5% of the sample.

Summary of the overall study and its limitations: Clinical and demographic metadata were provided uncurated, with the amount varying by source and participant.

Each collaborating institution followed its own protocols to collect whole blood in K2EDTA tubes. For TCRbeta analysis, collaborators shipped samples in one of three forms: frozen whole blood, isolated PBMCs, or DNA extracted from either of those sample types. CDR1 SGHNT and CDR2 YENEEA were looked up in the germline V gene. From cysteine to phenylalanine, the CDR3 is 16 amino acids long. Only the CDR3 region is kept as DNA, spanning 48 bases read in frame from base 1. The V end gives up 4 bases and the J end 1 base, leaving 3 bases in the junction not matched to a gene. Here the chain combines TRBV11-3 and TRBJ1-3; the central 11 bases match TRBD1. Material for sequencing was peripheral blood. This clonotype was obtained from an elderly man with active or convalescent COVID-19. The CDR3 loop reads CASSSGQGVSGNTIYF. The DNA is TGTGCCAGCAGCTCGGGACAGGGGGTTTCTGGAAACACCATATATTTT.